This T cell receptor (beta chain) is drawn from a study of brain T cells in children with intractable seizures. Surgery cases with the highest brain T cell transcript signatures were chosen for sequencing. Assay: immunoSEQ multiplex PCR; the TCRdb copy retains only in-frame clones and omits some. Among fewer than 150,000 clones listed, under 95% were seen once. CDR3 length: 15 residues. Germline V CDR1 and CDR2: MNHGY, SVAAGI. Trimming took 6 bases from V and 4 from J, leaving 13 bases between them. Specimen: peripheral blood, collected at surgery. The chain combines TRBV6-9 with TRBJ2-6; no clear D. The sequence was collected from a boy in the first two years of life with hemimegalencephaly and intractable seizures. CDR3 bases: TGTGCCAGCAGACGGGCCGCGGAGGGGGCCAACGTCCTGACTTTC. Its translation is CASRRAAEGANVLTF.